The next 26 T cell receptor beta chains were all read from a single sample in a study of T-cell reconstitution after alpha-beta-depleted transplantation in children. Unique molecular identifiers were used to barcode this TCRbeta library. TCRdb re-called the PCR reads with MiXCR, one entry per CDR3 protein. The sample consists of 190,000 or so distinct CDR3 sequences, more than 6.5% of them appearing once. The specimen comprised PBMCs from the stem cell graft donor, sampled from the stem cell graft. Source of these receptors: a human donor who donated a stem cell graft to a child with Wiskott-Aldrich syndrome.

This clonotype has only a few counts. Germline and junction disagree at one end, which may indicate a read error. This rearrangement joins TRBV20-1 to TRBJ1-2; weak D call: TRBD1 (6 bases). Germline values: CDR1 DFQATT, CDR2 SNEGSKA (reference sequence). The CDR3 runs to 15 residues. The CDR3 DNA follows: TGCAGTGCTAGAGATATTAGAAGGGACACCCGAACATTAAACTTC. Residues: CSARDIRRDTRTLNF.

To note about this clonotype: This may stem from a read error, because a much larger clone lies one nucleotide away. The CDR3 loop reads CASSLAGESKNTQYF. CDR3 coding DNA: TGCGCCAGCAGCTTGGCCGGCGAAAGCAAAAACACTCAGTACTTC. The chain has TRBV5-1 and TRBJ2-4; D is unresolved. CDR1 SGHRS and CDR2 YFSETQ come from the germline V gene. The CDR3 is 15 residues long. The full variable domain, completed using reference TRBV5-1 and TRBJ2-4, is KAGVTQTPRYLIKTRGQQVTLSCSPISGHRSVSWYQQTPGQGLQFLFEYFSETQRNKGNFPGRFSGRQFSNSRSEMNVSTLELGDSALYLCASSLAGESKNTQYFGAGTRLSVL.

This clonotype was seen a few times. The chain is built from TRBV2 and TRBJ1-5; tentatively, D is TRBD1 (6 bases). V lost 6 bases, J lost 0 bases, and 15 bases lay in between. This CDR3 is 16 amino acids long. Germline CDR1 SNHLY, CDR2 FYNNEI. The CDR3 spells CASRPRQVNSNQPQHF. DNA for the CDR3: TGTGCCAGCAGACCCCGACAGGTCAATAGCAATCAGCCCCAGCATTTT.

The chain has TRBV7-8 and TRBJ2-7; 8 bases align to TRBD2. The germline gives CDR1 SGHVS, CDR2 FQNEAQ. With 3 bases clipped from V and 1 base from J, the junction kept 5 bases outside the gene matches. This CDR3 spans 15 amino acids. CDR3 loop: CASSFSAGVSYEQYF. The CDR3 nucleotides are TGTGCCAGCAGCTTCTCAGCGGGAGTTTCCTACGAGCAGTACTTC.

The chain links TRBV19 to TRBJ2-6, with D unresolved. Between the trimmed V and J ends, which lost 8 bases and 0 bases, there was a span of 14 bases. The CDR3 covers 16 residues. Germline V gene sequence: CDR1 LNHDA, CDR2 SQIVND (reference sequence). This CDR3 is CASRPGEASGANVLTF. The CDR3 DNA sequence: TGTGCCAGTCGGCCGGGCGAGGCCTCTGGGGCCAACGTCCTGACTTTC.

This clonotype showed up many times. The gene calls are TRBV6-5 and TRBJ2-2; 7 bases are a match to TRBD1. J was trimmed by 6 bases and V by 5 bases; bases with no gene match: 6. CDR1 MNHEY and CDR2 SVGAGI come from the germline V gene. The CDR3 length is 14 residues. CDR3 protein: CASSHRQGPGELFF. The CDR3 DNA reads TGTGCCAGCAGTCACAGACAGGGTCCCGGGGAGCTGTTTTTT.

J is TRBJ1-2 and V is TRBV2; 7 bases fit TRBD1. The ends lost 8 bases at V and 6 bases at J; junction bases unmatched: 15. Germline V gene data show CDR1 as SNHLY and CDR2 as FYNNEI. The CDR3 runs to 15 residues. The CDR3 spells CASRQGLRDRDGYTF. For the CDR3, the DNA is TGTGCCAGCCGGCAAGGCCTCCGGGACAGAGATGGCTACACCTTC.

This clonotype was seen a few times. This rearrangement joins TRBV27 to TRBJ2-5, with 8 bases lining up with TRBD2. Germline CDR1 is MNHEY and CDR2 is SMNVEV (reference sequence). Trimming removed 5 bases from V and 4 bases from J; junction bases left unmatched: 12. The CDR3 consists of 16 residues. Here the CDR3 reads CASSPRSGSRSETQYF. Here the CDR3 DNA reads TGTGCCAGCAGTCCCCGGAGCGGGAGTAGGTCAGAGACCCAGTACTTC.

This clonotype occurred a few times. The chain has TRBV5-1 and TRBJ1-2; 7 bases are a match to TRBD1. The CDR3 is 18 amino acids. Germline lookup yields CDR1 SGHRS and CDR2 YFSETQ. The J segment lost 6 bases and the V segment lost 0 bases, leaving 17 bases of the junction unmatched. CDR3 nucleotide sequence: TGCGCCAGCAGCTTGGAGGCCGGCAGGGGGTCTCTACGCGATGGCTACACCTTC. This gives the protein CASSLEAGRGSLRDGYTF. The full variable domain, in which reference TRBV5-1 and TRBJ1-2 provide the parts outside the CDR3, is KAGVTQTPRYLIKTRGQQVTLSCSPISGHRSVSWYQQTPGQGLQFLFEYFSETQRNKGNFPGRFSGRQFSNSRSEMNVSTLELGDSALYLCASSLEAGRGSLRDGYTFGSGTRLTVV.

This clonotype was seen ten or more times. This chain joins TRBV28 and TRBJ2-1; TRBD1 agrees at 8 bases. Germline V CDR1 and CDR2: MDHEN, SYDVKM. The V and J ends lost 4 bases and 2 bases, in that order; junction bases with no gene match: 7. The CDR3 is made up of 16 amino acids. Here the CDR3 reads CASSSHGQGAYNEQFF. The CDR3 bases are TGTGCCAGCAGTTCCCACGGACAGGGTGCCTACAATGAGCAGTTCTTC.

V and J are TRBV7-9 and TRBJ2-5; tentatively, D is TRBD2 (6 bases). Trimming pared 5 bases from V and 5 bases from J, leaving 12 bases between. This CDR3 region has 13 residues. CDR1 SEHNR and CDR2 FQNEAQ come from the germline V gene (reference sequence). The CDR3 sequence is CASSRGLSETQYF. The CDR3 DNA follows: TGTGCCAGCAGCCGGGGACTTAGTGAGACCCAGTACTTC.

The table lists this clonotype with a few counts. The chain couples TRBV2 to TRBJ1-2, with TRBD1 matching over 7 bases. Germline loops: CDR1 SNHLY, CDR2 FYNNEI. There are 14 residues in the CDR3. The ends lost 5 bases at V and 6 bases at J; junction bases unmatched: 9. CDR3 amino acids: CASSQSTGRDGYTF. In DNA, the CDR3 is TGTGCCAGCAGTCAATCGACAGGGAGGGATGGCTACACCTTC.

This clonotype was seen repeatedly, ten times or more. The chain links TRBV4-3 to TRBJ2-2, with 8 bases lining up with TRBD2. The CDR3 is made up of 15 amino acids. Germline CDR1 LGHNA, CDR2 YSLEER. Germline trimming cut 2 bases from V and 7 bases from J; bases unmatched to any gene: 6. The DNA of the CDR3 is TGCGCCAGCAGCCAACTTAGCGGGACTGGCGGGGAGCTGTTTTTT. Translated: CASSQLSGTGGELFF.

This clonotype was counted a few times. The rearrangement uses TRBV15 and TRBJ2-2, with 8 bases aligning to TRBD1. CDR3 length: 14 residues. Germline CDR1 LNHNV, CDR2 YYDKDF (reference sequence). V was pared by 2 bases and J by 5 bases, with 1 base of the junction left unmatched. The CDR3 coding sequence is TGTGCCACCAGCAGACGACAGGGGACCGGGGAGCTGTTTTTT. Translating gives CATSRRQGTGELFF.

This clonotype showed up just a few times. The chain has TRBV20-1 and TRBJ2-7; 7 bases are shared with TRBD2. Trimming took 1 base from V and 7 from J; bases not matched to a gene: 10. Germline lookup yields CDR1 DFQATT and CDR2 SNEGSKA (reference sequence). The CDR3 is made up of 14 amino acids. The CDR3, as DNA: TGCAGTGCTAGAGGTCTTTCGGGGGGTAAAGAGCAGTACTTC. Protein product: CSARGLSGGKEQYF.

This clonotype was observed a single time. This may be a read error, as it is one base from a much larger clone. The rearrangement joins TRBV5-1 to TRBJ1-1; D not resolved. The CDR3 is 16 amino acids. Germline CDR1 reads SGHRS; CDR2 reads YFSETQ. CDR3 region: CASSLGGPGIGTQAFF. The CDR3 nucleotides are TGCGCCAGCAGCTTGGGGGGTCCGGGAATAGGCACTCAAGCTTTCTTT.

This clonotype was counted ten times or more. The V gene is TRBV12-3 or TRBV12-4, the J gene TRBJ2-6; D not resolved. Trimming removed 1 base from V and 2 bases from J, with 3 bases in between. The CDR3 extends over 14 amino acids. CDR3: CASSLGAGANVLTF. The DNA for the CDR3 is TGTGCCAGCAGTTTAGGGGCTGGGGCCAACGTCCTGACTTTC.

This clonotype was counted many times. J is TRBJ1-2 and V is TRBV12-3 or TRBV12-4; weak D call: TRBD1 (6 bases). The CDR3 extends over 16 amino acids. The V end was cut by 6 bases, the J end by 4 bases, with 21 bases between. CDR3 protein: CASSSGPDGGGYGYTF. The CDR3 coding sequence is TGTGCCAGCAGCTCCGGGCCCGACGGAGGGGGCTATGGCTACACCTTC.

This clonotype was detected ten times or more. The chain combines TRBV20-1 with TRBJ2-7; D remains ambiguous. With 1 base removed from V and 0 bases from J, the gap between germline ends came to 13 bases. Germline V gene data show CDR1 as DFQATT and CDR2 as SNEGSKA (reference sequence). The CDR3 extends over 15 amino acids. CDR3 protein: CSARGLARHSYEQYF. The CDR3 DNA follows: TGCAGTGCTAGAGGTCTGGCGAGGCACTCCTACGAGCAGTACTTC.

This clonotype was counted many times. The chain links TRBV25-1 to TRBJ1-2; 8 bases agree with TRBD1. This CDR3 contains 15 residues. Looked up from germline, CDR1 is MGHDK and CDR2 is SYGVNS. V dropped 4 bases and J dropped 5; count of bases not matched to a gene: 9. The CDR3 here is CASSVTGTGGYGYTF. The CDR3 nucleotides are TGTGCCAGCAGTGTTACCGGGACAGGCGGATATGGCTACACCTTC.

This clonotype was seen at least ten times. This chain connects TRBV25-1 to TRBJ2-5, with 7 bases aligning to TRBD2. Germline V CDR1 and CDR2: MGHDK, SYGVNS. V shed 7 bases and J 0 bases; nucleotides not matched to a gene: 5. The CDR3 runs 14 residues. The chain's CDR3 is CASKAREYQETQYF. CDR3 DNA sequence: TGTGCCAGCAAGGCGCGGGAGTACCAAGAGACCCAGTACTTC.

This clonotype has just a few counts. The chain combines TRBV28 with TRBJ2-2; 10 nucleotides line up with TRBD1. Germline V CDR1 and CDR2: MDHEN, SYDVKM. J was trimmed by 7 bases and V by 5 bases; bases with no gene match: 10. CDR3 length: 16 residues. CDR3 in DNA: TGTGCCAGCAGTCTCCGACAGGGGGCGCGGGGCGGGGAGCTGTTTTTT. Its translation: CASSLRQGARGGELFF. Full variable domain (remainder filled in from reference TRBV28 and TRBJ2-2): DVKVTQSSRYLVKRTGEKVFLECVQDMDHENMFWYRQDPGLGLRLIYFSYDVKMKEKGDIPEGYSVSREKKERFSLILESASTNQTSMYLCASSLRQGARGGELFFGEGSRLTVL.

This clonotype was seen at least ten times. The V gene is TRBV12-3 or TRBV12-4, the J gene TRBJ2-6; 12 nucleotides align to TRBD2. The CDR3 has 17 amino acids. The V segment lost 1 base and the J segment 3 bases; nucleotides outside the gene matches: 1. The chain's CDR3 is CASSLGLAGVGANVLTF. The CDR3 DNA is TGTGCCAGCAGTTTAGGACTAGCGGGAGTTGGGGCCAACGTCCTGACTTTC.

The table lists this clonotype with many counts. The chain combines TRBV7-9 with TRBJ2-7, with a tentative D call TRBD1 (5 bases). The germline V gene has CDR1 SEHNR and CDR2 FQNEAQ (reference sequence). Deletions cut 5 bases from V and 0 bases from J, with 8 bases between. The CDR3 spans 13 residues. CDR3 nucleotides: TGTGCCAGCAGCCCAGGGAACTCCTACGAGCAGTACTTC. Its translation is CASSPGNSYEQYF. Based on the CDR3 plus reference TRBV7-9 and TRBJ2-7, the full variable domain is DTGVSQNPRHKITKRGQNVTFRCDPISEHNRLYWYRQTLGQGPEFLTYFQNEAQLEKSRLLSDRFSAERPKGSFSTLEIQRTEQGDSAMYLCASSPGNSYEQYFGPGTRLTVT.

This clonotype was picked up many times. The V and J genes are TRBV7-2 and TRBJ2-1; D may match TRBD1 or TRBD2 (5 bases each). Per the germline V gene, CDR1 is SGHTA and CDR2 is FQGNSA. With 5 bases removed from V and 8 bases from J, the gap between germline ends came to 13 bases. The CDR3 covers 13 residues. CDR3 protein: CASSRDLLDEQFF. CDR3 DNA: TGTGCCAGCAGCCGGGACCTACTCGATGAGCAGTTCTTC.

Ten or more counts support this clonotype. This chain connects TRBV7-2 to TRBJ2-7, with TRBD2 matching 7 bases. CDR3 length equals 13 residues. V dropped 2 bases and J dropped 3; count of bases not matched to a gene: 1. Germline CDR1 is SGHTA and CDR2 is FQGNSA. Written as DNA, the CDR3 is TGTGCCAGCAGCTTATGGGGGGGCTACGAGCAGTACTTC. Translating it yields CASSLWGGYEQYF.